These 17 T cell receptor beta chains were all obtained from the same sample, sequenced in a study of radiotherapy plus CTLA-4 blockade in lung cancer. The protocol was immunoSEQ multiplex PCR, while the TCRdb copy is restricted to in-frame clones and leaves out a portion. The table records approximately 52,000 clones, approximately 80% of them present only once. This sample comprised peripheral blood, obtained from a patient treated with radiotherapy plus ipilimumab. Receptor source: a human donor with non-small cell lung cancer whose response to radiotherapy plus ipilimumab could not be evaluated.

The rearrangement uses TRBV5-1 and TRBJ1-2; 11 nucleotides align to TRBD1. Germline-derived CDR1 and CDR2 are SGHRS and YFSETQ. The CDR3 consists of 15 residues. The ends lost 4 bases at V and 8 bases at J; junction bases unmatched: 10. CDR3 sequence: CASSGDRGILGGYTF. Written as DNA, the CDR3 is TGCGCCAGCAGCGGGGACAGGGGGATACTCGGAGGCTACACCTTC.

V gene TRBV9 combines with J gene TRBJ1-6; a possible D gene is TRBD1 (5 bases). Germline loops: CDR1 SGDLS, CDR2 YYNGEE. This CDR3 has 14 amino acids. The V end lost 3 bases, the J end lost 7 bases, and 11 bases lay between the germline ends. This chain's CDR3 is CASSDQTANSPLHF. CDR3 in DNA: TGTGCCAGCAGCGATCAGACAGCGAATTCACCCCTCCACTTT.

The chain is built from TRBV9 and TRBJ1-1; tentative D call: TRBD1 (6 bases). This CDR3 is built from 15 residues. Germline CDR1 SGDLS, CDR2 YYNGEE. Trimming left V 3 bases short and J 8 bases short, with 20 bases between. CDR3 in amino acids: CASSAEGRTVEEAFF. The CDR3 DNA follows: TGTGCCAGCAGCGCTGAGGGCCGGACAGTGGAAGAAGCTTTCTTT.

This clone came up once. This sequence joins TRBV9 and TRBJ2-2; TRBD2 aligns across 12 bases. The trim removed 2 bases at V and 0 bases at J, leaving 5 bases unmatched. From germline, CDR1 is SGDLS and CDR2 YYNGEE. The CDR3 has 18 residues. The CDR3, as DNA: TGTGCCAGCAGCGTTGCTAGCGGGGGGGGATCGAACACCGGGGAGCTGTTTTTT. This encodes CASSVASGGGSNTGELFF. The full variable domain, completed using reference TRBV9 and TRBJ2-2, is DSGVTQTPKHLITATGQRVTLRCSPRSGDLSVYWYQQSLDQGLQFLIQYYNGEERAKGNILERFSAQQFPDLHSELNLSSLELGDSALYFCASSVASGGGSNTGELFFGEGSRLTVL.

The rearrangement links TRBV7-9 to TRBJ2-1; TRBD2 aligns across 8 bases. V trimming: 1 base; J trimming: 1 base; junction bases outside the gene matches: 3. The length of the CDR3 is 16 residues. Germline V CDR1 and CDR2: SEHNR, FQNEAQ (reference sequence). CDR3 sequence: CASSLGSGESYNEQFF. CDR3 nucleotide sequence: TGTGCCAGCAGCTTAGGTAGCGGGGAATCCTACAATGAGCAGTTCTTC.

The chain employs TRBV28 and TRBJ2-5; TRBD2 agrees at 15 bases. Germline lookup yields CDR1 MDHEN and CDR2 SYDVKM. This CDR3 is built from 16 residues. Unmatched junction bases numbered 4, after V lost 6 bases and J lost 2 bases. CDR3 DNA sequence: TGTGCCAGCAGAACCGGACTAGCGGGAGGGCAAGAGACCCAGTACTTC. Translating gives CASRTGLAGGQETQYF.

This chain joins TRBV5-6 and TRBJ2-7; maybe TRBD1 (6 bases). This CDR3 is 13 amino acids long. From germline, CDR1 is SGHDT and CDR2 YYEEEE. Trimming took off 8 bases at V and 3 bases at J, with 15 bases between the two ends. CDR3 residues: CASQGGISYEQYF. CDR3 sequence (DNA): TGTGCCAGTCAAGGGGGAATTAGCTACGAGCAGTACTTC.

This clone was seen more than once but under ten times. The chain recombines TRBV7-8 with TRBJ2-1, with 9 bases lining up with TRBD2. Trimming cost V 1 base and J 8 bases; bases outside gene matches: 6. CDR1 is SGHVS, CDR2 FQNEAQ, per germline. This CDR3 has 15 amino acids. This CDR3 reads CASSLGGGGADEQFF. For the CDR3, the DNA is TGTGCCAGCAGCTTAGGGGGCGGGGGGGCCGATGAGCAGTTCTTC. Together with reference TRBV7-8 and TRBJ2-1, the CDR3 gives the full variable domain: GAGVSQSPRYKVAKRGQDVALRCDPISGHVSLFWYQQALGQGPEFLTYFQNEAQLDKSGLPSDRFFAERPEGSVSTLKIQRTQQEDSAVYLCASSLGGGGADEQFFGPGTRLTVL.

This clone was seen a handful of times. The gene calls are TRBV7-9 and TRBJ1-5; D gene uncertain. Looked up from germline, CDR1 is SEHNR and CDR2 is FQNEAQ (reference sequence). CDR3 length: 15 amino acids. V dropped 3 bases and J dropped 7 bases, with 16 bases sitting between them. The CDR3 sequence: CASSLGREGRQPQHF. The CDR3 nucleotides are TGTGCCAGCAGCTTGGGAAGGGAGGGAAGGCAGCCCCAGCATTTT.

This clone has only a few counts. The chain uses TRBV7-2 and TRBJ2-5; the match to TRBD2 covers 8 bases. J lost 7 bases, V lost 8 bases, and 6 bases had no gene match. The CDR3 loop spans 12 amino acids. Germline V gene data show CDR1 as SGHTA and CDR2 as FQGNSA. The CDR3 DNA sequence: TGTGCCAGCGGCGGGGGGAGGGGGACCCAGTACTTC. This sequence encodes CASGGGRGTQYF.

The sample holds a few counts of this clone. The gene calls are TRBV5-1 and TRBJ2-5; TRBD1 aligns across 8 bases. The J segment lost 6 bases and the V segment lost 0 bases, leaving 10 bases of the junction unmatched. CDR1 is SGHRS, CDR2 YFSETQ, per germline. CDR3 length equals 16 residues. The CDR3 bases are TGCGCCAGCAGCTTGGGGGCAGGGGGCGGGGAGAAGACCCAGTACTTC. It yields the protein CASSLGAGGGEKTQYF.

A note on this clone: This same CDR3 is encoded by further DNA sequences in the sample. This CDR3 reads CASSLPGVMNTEAFF. In nucleotides, the CDR3 is TGTGCCAGCAGCTTGCCAGGCGTAATGAACACTGAAGCTTTCTTT. The chain couples TRBV5-6 to TRBJ1-1; D not resolved. The germline gives CDR1 SGHDT, CDR2 YYEEEE. Trimming left V 1 base short and J 0 bases short, with 10 bases between. The CDR3 has 15 amino acids.

This rearrangement joins TRBV7-9 to TRBJ1-2; D may be TRBD1 (6 bases). Germline V gene sequence: CDR1 SEHNR, CDR2 FQNEAQ (reference sequence). This CDR3 spans 15 amino acids. Trimming stripped 3 bases from V and 7 bases from J, with 18 bases between. The CDR3 bases are TGTGCCAGCAGCTTGGACAGTCCCTACCTAGGTGGCTACACCTTC. It translates to CASSLDSPYLGGYTF.

This clone has just a few counts. The rearrangement joins TRBV4-3 to TRBJ2-5; 10 bases are a match to TRBD2. With V trimmed by 5 bases and J by 1 base, 4 bases remained unmatched. The V gene's germline CDR1 is LGHNA and CDR2 YSLEER. The CDR3 is 15 amino acids. CDR3: CASSVQRGGQETQYF. The CDR3, as DNA: TGCGCCAGCAGCGTCCAGCGGGGGGGCCAAGAGACCCAGTACTTC.

The chain couples TRBV4-1 to TRBJ1-6; tentative D call: TRBD1 (6 bases). The V gene's germline CDR1 is MGHRA and CDR2 YSYEKL. This CDR3 is 18 amino acids long. Trimming removed 3 bases at V and 3 bases at J, with 18 bases between. CDR3 residues: CASSHRTDRPNYNSPLHF. For the CDR3, the DNA is TGCGCCAGCAGCCATAGGACCGACAGGCCAAACTATAATTCACCCCTCCACTTT.

This clone appeared a single time. Here the CDR3 reads CASRDRGSDQPQHF. The DNA of the CDR3 is TGTGCCAGCAGGGACAGGGGGTCGGATCAGCCCCAGCATTTT. This rearrangement joins TRBV7-2 to TRBJ1-5; 10 bases align to TRBD1. CDR1 and CDR2 from the germline V gene are SGHTA and FQGNSA. This CDR3 region has 14 residues. V gave up 6 bases and J gave up 5 bases; unmatched junction bases: 4.

The chain couples TRBV9 to TRBJ2-1, with 11 nucleotides matching TRBD1. CDR1 and CDR2 from the germline V gene are SGDLS and YYNGEE. The CDR3 covers 14 residues. V gave up 4 bases and J gave up 10 bases; unmatched junction bases: 7. The CDR3 DNA reads as TGTGCCAGCAGCCAACGGACAGGGGGCGTCGAGCAGTTCTTC. It yields the protein CASSQRTGGVEQFF. Full variable domain (rest looked up from reference TRBV9 and TRBJ2-1): DSGVTQTPKHLITATGQRVTLRCSPRSGDLSVYWYQQSLDQGLQFLIQYYNGEERAKGNILERFSAQQFPDLHSELNLSSLELGDSALYFCASSQRTGGVEQFFGPGTRLTVL.